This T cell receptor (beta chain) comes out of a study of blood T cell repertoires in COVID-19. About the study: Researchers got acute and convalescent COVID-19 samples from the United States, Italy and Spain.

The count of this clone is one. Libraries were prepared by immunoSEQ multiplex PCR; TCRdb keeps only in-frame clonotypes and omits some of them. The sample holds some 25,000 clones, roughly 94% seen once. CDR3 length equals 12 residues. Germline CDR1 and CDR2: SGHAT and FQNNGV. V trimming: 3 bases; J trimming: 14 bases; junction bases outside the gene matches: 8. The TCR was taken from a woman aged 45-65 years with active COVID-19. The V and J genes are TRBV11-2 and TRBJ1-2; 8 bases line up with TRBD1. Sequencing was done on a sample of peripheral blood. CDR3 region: CASSFSTGGITF. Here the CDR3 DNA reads TGTGCCAGCAGCTTCTCTACAGGGGGTATTACCTTC.